This paragraph covers one TCR beta chain sequence. The antigen is not known. Through a sample-barcoded 5' primer and a J-beta primer mix, a second PCR was run for roughly 7 to 12 cycles. TCRdb re-called the 5' RACE reads through MiXCR, storing one row per CDR3 protein. The sample has hundreds of thousands of distinct CDR3 sequences; less than 25% are singletons. These data are taken from a study of blood T cells in healthy people across ages. Trimming took 2 bases from V and 6 from J; bases not matched to a gene: 8. The germline V gene has CDR1 SGHDN and CDR2 FVKESK. This CDR3 is 16 amino acids long. Collection of approximately 9.3 milliliters of peripheral blood was performed for each donor. Overall study findings and caveats: CMV status of donors was not determined, possibly confounding expanded clonotype changes.

This same sample was also taken into another study, of T cells of mothers and their children. That report adds: Each child gave 2.5 million to 3.5 million TCR beta CDR3 reads (each mother, over 10 million).

The chain recombines TRBV14 with TRBJ2-3, with 10 bases identical to TRBD1. The specimen was blood. This sequence was found in a boy between 10 and 17 years old in good health. CDR3 amino acids: CASSQRTGGARDTQYF. The CDR3 region has the DNA TGTGCCAGCAGCCAACGGACAGGGGGGGCCAGGGATACGCAGTATTTT.